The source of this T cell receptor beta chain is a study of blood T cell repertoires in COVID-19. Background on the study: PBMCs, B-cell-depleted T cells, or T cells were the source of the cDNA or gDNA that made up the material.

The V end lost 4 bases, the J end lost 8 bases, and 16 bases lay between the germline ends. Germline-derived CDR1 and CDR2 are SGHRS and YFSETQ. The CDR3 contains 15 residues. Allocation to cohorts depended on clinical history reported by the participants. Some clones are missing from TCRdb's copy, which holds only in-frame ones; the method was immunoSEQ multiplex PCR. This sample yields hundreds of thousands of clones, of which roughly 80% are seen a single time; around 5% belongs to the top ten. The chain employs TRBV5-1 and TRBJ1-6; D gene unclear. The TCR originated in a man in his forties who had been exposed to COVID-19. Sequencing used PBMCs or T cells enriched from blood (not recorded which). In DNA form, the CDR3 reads TGCGCCAGCAGCCGGGAACCTGAATCTGATTCACCCCTCCACTTT. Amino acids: CASSREPESDSPLHF.